The 32 T cell receptor beta chains listed next were all sequenced from one sample in a study of T cells in Graves' hyperthyroidism and ophthalmopathy. Regions amplified from RNA transcripts were the TCR beta CDR3 regions. A set of HTBI primers served as the primers for a first-round RT-PCR of the TCR CDR3. TCRdb independently ran MiXCR on the multiplex PCR reads; one entry per CDR3 protein. The sample records around 340,000 distinct CDR3 sequences, about 15% being singletons. Sequencing used blood. The receptor set was obtained from a woman aged 30 to 39 with Graves' hyperthyroidism that later progressed to Graves' ophthalmopathy.

This clonotype was counted ten times or more. The chain is built from TRBV27 and TRBJ2-7; D gene ambiguous. This CDR3 region has 13 residues. V gave up 6 bases and J gave up 2 bases, with 11 bases separating them. Germline V CDR1 and CDR2: MNHEY, SMNVEV (reference sequence). This chain's CDR3 is CASSSVGPYEQYF. For the CDR3, the DNA is TGTGCCAGCAGCTCGGTAGGACCCTACGAGCAGTACTTC.

In its sample, this clonotype was seen many times. The chain has TRBV27 and TRBJ2-7; 12 bases map to TRBD1. Per the germline V gene, CDR1 is MNHEY and CDR2 is SMNVEV (reference sequence). The CDR3 totals 16 residues. Germline trimming cut 4 bases from V and 5 bases from J; bases unmatched to any gene: 9. CDR3 loop: CASSSLGQGADHEQYF. The CDR3 coding sequence is TGTGCCAGCAGTTCCTTGGGACAGGGGGCGGACCACGAGCAGTACTTC.

This clonotype has a handful of counts. This may stem from a read error, because a much larger clone lies one nucleotide away. The chain employs TRBV6-2 or TRBV6-3 and TRBJ1-1; D is ambiguous. CDR1 is MNHEY, CDR2 SVGEGT, per germline. Trimming removed 2 bases from V and 0 bases from J, with 10 bases in between. This CDR3 spans 15 amino acids. CDR3 nucleotides: TGTGCCAGCAGTTACAGTGGGAACGTGAACACTGAAGCTTTCTTT. It yields the protein CASSYSGNVNTEAFF.

This clonotype has only a few counts. The chain is built from TRBV15 and TRBJ2-7, with D maybe TRBD1 (6 bases). Germline CDR1 is LNHNV and CDR2 is YYDKDF (reference sequence). The V and J ends lost 0 bases and 0 bases respectively, with 9 bases between them. The CDR3 covers 15 residues. CDR3 sequence reads: CATSRDTGNSYEQYF. The CDR3 nucleotides read TGTGCCACCAGCAGAGACACAGGGAACTCCTACGAGCAGTACTTC. Variable domain in full (rest from reference TRBV15 and TRBJ2-7): DAMVIQNPRYQVTQFGKPVTLSCSQTLNHNVMYWYQQKSSQAPKLLFHYYDKDFNNEADTPDNFQSRRPNTSFCFLDIRSPGLGDTAMYLCATSRDTGNSYEQYFGPGTRLTVT.

The sample holds many counts of this clonotype. The J gene is TRBJ2-5, the V gene TRBV7-6; 7 bases align to TRBD2. CDR3 length: 18 residues. The junction had 15 bases not matched to a gene; V was cut back by 0 bases and J by 5 bases. The germline V gene has CDR1 SGHVS and CDR2 FNYEAQ. For the CDR3, the DNA is TGTGCCAGCAGCTTAGCCCCTCCGTGGCCGGGAGGACGGGAGACCCAGTACTTC. It is translated as CASSLAPPWPGGRETQYF.

The chain recombines TRBV3-1 with TRBJ2-3; 10 positions agree with TRBD2. Trimming cost V 4 bases and J 3 bases; bases outside gene matches: 13. This CDR3 comprises 18 residues. CDR1 LGHDT and CDR2 YNNKEL come from the germline V gene (reference sequence). CDR3 sequence: CASSPRGLAEWGTDTQYF. In nucleotides, the CDR3 is TGTGCCAGCAGCCCACGTGGACTAGCGGAGTGGGGGACAGATACGCAGTATTTT.

This clonotype showed up many times. This rearrangement joins TRBV27 to TRBJ1-2; 8 bases match TRBD1. The germline V gene has CDR1 MNHEY and CDR2 SMNVEV (reference sequence). The CDR3 is made up of 15 amino acids. J lost 8 bases, V lost 4 bases, and 12 bases had no gene match. In nucleotides, the CDR3 is TGTGCCAGCAGTTCAGTGAACTCAGGGGGCCAAGGCTACACCTTC. Residues: CASSSVNSGGQGYTF.

This clonotype showed up many times. The CDR3, as DNA: TGTGCCAGCTCACCATCCATTTTCAGGTACAATGAGCAGTTCTTC. Translation: CASSPSIFRYNEQFF. J is TRBJ2-1 and V is TRBV18; no reliable D call. V was pared by 2 bases and J by 4 bases, with 12 bases between. The CDR3 has 15 residues. Per germline, CDR1 KGHSH and CDR2 LQKENI.

The chain has TRBV20-1 and TRBJ2-2; D is undetermined. The V end lost 5 bases, the J end lost 6 bases, and 13 bases lay between the germline ends. Per the germline V gene, CDR1 is DFQATT and CDR2 is SNEGSKA (reference sequence). The CDR3 loop spans 13 amino acids. The CDR3 reads CSAYGISPGELFF. Here the CDR3 DNA reads TGCAGTGCTTACGGTATCTCCCCCGGGGAGCTGTTTTTT.

This clonotype was observed many times. This chain connects TRBV19 to TRBJ1-1; D not resolved. Trimming shortened V by 2 bases and J by 0 bases, and 10 bases separated the two germline ends. Germline CDR1 and CDR2: LNHDA and SQIVND (reference sequence). CDR3 length: 15 amino acids. The CDR3 is CASSIFLQMNTEAFF. The CDR3 nucleotides read TGTGCCAGTAGTATATTCCTCCAGATGAACACTGAAGCTTTCTTT.

This clonotype was recorded a few times. V gene TRBV5-1 combines with J gene TRBJ2-1; 10 nucleotides line up with TRBD2. This CDR3 region has 16 residues. The germline V gene has CDR1 SGHRS and CDR2 YFSETQ. With 0 bases clipped from V and 5 bases from J, the junction kept 5 bases outside the gene matches. CDR3 in DNA: TGCGCCAGCAGCTTGGGACTAGCGGGTATTAACAATGAGCAGTTCTTC. It codes for CASSLGLAGINNEQFF.

This clonotype was detected ten times or more. This rearrangement joins TRBV12-3 or TRBV12-4 to TRBJ2-4, with D unclear. Trimming pared 5 bases from V and 0 bases from J, leaving 14 bases between. The CDR3 is 16 amino acids. The DNA for the CDR3 is TGTGCCAGCAGTACAACAGATACCGTAGCCAAAAACATTCAGTACTTC. It translates to CASSTTDTVAKNIQYF.

The chain couples TRBV5-1 to TRBJ2-5; D remains unclear. The germline V gene has CDR1 SGHRS and CDR2 YFSETQ. The germline V and J ends were trimmed by 5 bases and 0 bases, with 17 bases remaining between them. The CDR3 covers 16 residues. The CDR3 nucleotides read TGCGCCAGCAGTCCTGCTGGCAGCGTGTACCAAGAGACCCAGTACTTC. It translates to CASSPAGSVYQETQYF.

This clonotype was counted at least ten times. The CDR3: CASSPGAGRGETQYF. In DNA form, the CDR3 reads TGTGCCAGTAGTCCTGGGGCCGGTCGGGGAGAGACCCAGTACTTC. The V gene is TRBV19, the J gene TRBJ2-5; D may be TRBD1 or TRBD2 (5 bases each). V was shortened by 5 bases and J by 4 bases, with 17 bases between the two germline ends. Germline V CDR1 and CDR2: LNHDA, SQIVND (reference sequence). This CDR3 is 15 amino acids long.

This clonotype showed up just a few times. The V and J genes are TRBV19 and TRBJ1-5; D remains ambiguous. Germline V gene sequence: CDR1 LNHDA, CDR2 SQIVND (reference sequence). Trimming took 7 bases from V and 2 from J, leaving 9 bases between them. The CDR3 runs to 13 residues. For the CDR3, the DNA is TGTGCCAGTACGCGGGTGGGCAATCAGCCCCAGCATTTT. It encodes CASTRVGNQPQHF.

This clonotype was recorded a few times. The V and J genes are TRBV7-9 and TRBJ2-7; TRBD2 is a possible D gene (6 bases). Trimming removed 4 bases from V and 6 bases from J, with 22 bases in between. CDR1 and CDR2 (germline): SEHNR, FQNEAQ (reference sequence). The CDR3 covers 16 residues. In DNA form, the CDR3 reads TGTGCCAGCAGCTCAGAGATAGGTGCGGGGCCCATCGAGCAGTACTTC. Translating it yields CASSSEIGAGPIEQYF.

This chain links TRBV2 with TRBJ1-4; TRBD1 aligns across 8 bases. In germline, CDR1 is SNHLY, CDR2 FYNNEI. Unmatched junction bases numbered 4, after V lost 7 bases and J lost 6 bases. CDR3 length: 13 residues. The CDR3 sequence: CASTDREDEKLFF. The CDR3 nucleotides read TGTGCCAGCACGGACAGGGAGGATGAAAAACTGTTTTTT.

Notes on this clonotype: A read error may explain this, as a much larger clone is one base away. This chain joins TRBV20-1 and TRBJ2-5; 8 bases are a match to TRBD1. The CDR3 length is 15 residues. The V segment lost 0 bases and the J segment 4 bases; nucleotides outside the gene matches: 7. Germline CDR1 DFQATT, CDR2 SNEGSKA (reference sequence). The CDR3 DNA reads as TGCAGTGCTAGAGATTCCCAGACAGGGGTAGAGACCCAGTACTTC. It yields the protein CSARDSQTGVETQYF.

The CDR3 here is CSAIRDYSNQPQHF. CDR3 bases: TGCAGTGCGATCCGGGATTATAGCAATCAGCCCCAGCATTTT. The chain recombines TRBV20-1 with TRBJ1-5; the D is unclear. The CDR3 totals 14 residues. Germline V lookup: CDR1 DFQATT, CDR2 SNEGSKA (reference sequence). V lost 6 bases and J lost 0, with 12 bases in between.

The J gene is TRBJ1-2, the V gene TRBV7-9; TRBD1 might be the D (5 bases). Trimming removed 5 bases from V and 4 bases from J, with 17 bases in between. CDR1 and CDR2 from the germline V gene are SEHNR and FQNEAQ (reference sequence). This CDR3 region has 15 residues. CDR3: CASSPQGGAFYGYTF. The CDR3 DNA reads as TGTGCCAGCAGCCCCCAAGGTGGGGCATTCTATGGCTACACCTTC.

The chain combines TRBV24-1 with TRBJ2-3; a weak D match, TRBD2 (6 bases). Trimming pared 4 bases from V and 2 bases from J, leaving 18 bases between. The CDR3 has 17 amino acids. Germline values: CDR1 KGHDR, CDR2 SFDVKD. The CDR3 loop reads CATSDPTPGAATDTQYF. CDR3 DNA: TGTGCCACCAGTGACCCTACCCCGGGAGCAGCCACAGATACGCAGTATTTT.

This clonotype showed up many times. The gene calls are TRBV9 and TRBJ2-7; TRBD1 agrees at 10 bases. This CDR3 has 15 residues. V shed 2 bases, J shed 2 bases, and the junction held 4 bases outside the gene matches. Germline V CDR1 and CDR2: SGDLS, YYNGEE. CDR3 protein: CASSVGTGVAYEQYF. The CDR3 region has the DNA TGTGCCAGCAGCGTTGGGACAGGGGTAGCCTACGAGCAGTACTTC.

The chain combines TRBV6-1 with TRBJ2-7, with D possibly TRBD1 on 6 matching bases. Germline V gives CDR1 MNHNS, CDR2 SASEGT. V was pared by 7 bases and J by 0 bases, with 16 bases between. This CDR3 contains 15 residues. CDR3: CASTVSPGVSYEQYF. CDR3 nucleotides: TGTGCCAGCACGGTATCACCAGGGGTCTCCTACGAGCAGTACTTC.

This clonotype was picked up many times. The gene calls are TRBV11-2 and TRBJ2-7, with unresolved D. V was trimmed by 0 bases and J by 0 bases, leaving 9 bases between them. Germline V gene sequence: CDR1 SGHAT, CDR2 FQNNGV. The CDR3 totals 15 residues. CDR3: CASSLDRLTSYEQYF. The CDR3 nucleotides are TGTGCCAGCAGCTTAGACAGATTGACCTCCTACGAGCAGTACTTC.

This clonotype was seen ten or more times. The chain has TRBV19 and TRBJ1-5; D not certain. CDR3 length equals 18 residues. Germline CDR1 LNHDA, CDR2 SQIVND (reference sequence). The V gene lost 5 bases and the J gene lost 0 bases, with 20 bases spanning the gap. The CDR3 here is CASSLSLVPDLSNQPQHF. Here the CDR3 DNA reads TGTGCCAGTAGTCTCTCCCTCGTCCCAGATCTTAGCAATCAGCCCCAGCATTTT.

V usage is TRBV30 and J usage is TRBJ1-5, with 7 bases lining up with TRBD1. V was clipped by 4 bases and J by 5 bases; unmatched bases: 14. CDR1 is GTSNPN, CDR2 SVGIG, per germline (reference sequence). The CDR3 sequence is 16 residues long. CDR3: CAWTSGGASSYQPQHF. In DNA, the CDR3 is TGTGCCTGGACCTCAGGGGGGGCAAGTTCGTATCAGCCCCAGCATTTT.

DNA for the CDR3: TGTGCCAGCAGTTTCGGGACAGGTGCGGCGGAGCTGTTTTTT. Translated: CASSFGTGAAELFF. V and J are TRBV28 and TRBJ2-2; 8 bases align to TRBD1. V lost 3 bases and J lost 10; bases outside the gene matches: 7. The CDR3 runs to 14 residues. Germline CDR1 MDHEN, CDR2 SYDVKM.

This clonotype was observed at least ten times. The chain is built from TRBV20-1 and TRBJ2-5; D gene uncertain. Germline CDR1 DFQATT, CDR2 SNEGSKA (reference sequence). This CDR3 is built from 12 residues. Trimming took 4 bases from V and 3 from J, leaving 9 bases between them. CDR3 coding DNA: TGCAGTGCTACCCGCTTTGAAGAGACCCAGTACTTC. It yields the protein CSATRFEETQYF.

This clonotype was seen a handful of times. The genes are TRBV9 and TRBJ2-5, with D maybe TRBD1 (5 bases). The germline CDR1 and CDR2 sequences are SGDLS and YYNGEE. Between the trimmed V and J ends, which lost 1 base and 1 base, there was a span of 20 bases. This CDR3 comprises 18 residues. CDR3 residues: CASSVSTKQGAAQETQYF. DNA of the CDR3: TGTGCCAGCAGCGTATCGACGAAGCAGGGCGCAGCCCAAGAGACCCAGTACTTC.

Ten or more counts support this clonotype. The V gene is TRBV5-1, the J gene TRBJ2-7; 8 positions match TRBD1. Germline CDR1 SGHRS, CDR2 YFSETQ. The CDR3 is 14 residues long. J was trimmed by 7 bases and V by 0 bases; bases with no gene match: 6. CDR3 region: CASSLGQGAWEQYF. The CDR3 DNA sequence: TGCGCCAGCAGCTTGGGCCAGGGGGCTTGGGAGCAGTACTTC.

This clonotype was seen many times. The rearrangement links TRBV20-1 to TRBJ2-3; 15 bases are a match to TRBD2. After removal of 4 bases from V and 0 bases from J, the junction contained 5 bases not matched to a gene. Germline CDR1 and CDR2: DFQATT and SNEGSKA (reference sequence). The CDR3 is made up of 17 amino acids. This chain's CDR3 is CSAIGTSGGTSTDTQYF. CDR3 DNA: TGCAGTGCTATCGGGACTAGCGGGGGGACTAGCACAGATACGCAGTATTTT.

This clonotype was counted many times. The V and J genes are TRBV5-6 and TRBJ2-7; D perhaps matches TRBD2 (5 bases). The CDR3 contains 14 residues. V was cut by 0 bases and J by 5 bases, with 12 bases left in between. In germline, CDR1 is SGHDT, CDR2 YYEEEE. In DNA, the CDR3 is TGTGCCAGCAGCTTGGAATTAGCGATCCACGAGCAGTACTTC. This translates into CASSLELAIHEQYF. Full variable domain (missing parts from reference TRBV5-6 and TRBJ2-7): DAGVTQSPTHLIKTRGQQVTLRCSPKSGHDTVSWYQQALGQGPQFIFQYYEEEERQRGNFPDRFSGHQFPNYSSELNVNALLLGDSALYLCASSLELAIHEQYFGPGTRLTVT.